This TCR beta chain is drawn from a study of T cells in localized non-small cell lung cancer. The method was immunoSEQ multiplex PCR; TCRdb's version includes in-frame clones alone and lacks a portion of them. The sample records 20,000 to 25,000 clones, 70% to 90% being singletons. The length of the CDR3 is 13 residues. Turning to this clone: Its cognate antigen is unknown.

Study-wide points: Adjacent uninvolved lung tissue had the highest T cell clonality, exceeding tumor.

This specimen was peripheral blood, taken before any cancer treatment. This clonotype originated in a male donor aged 60 or over with stage II squamous cell lung carcinoma. The chain combines TRBV21-1 with TRBJ1-5. TRBV21-1 is described as a pseudogene. The CDR3 nucleotides are TGTGCCAGCAGCAAACCCGGGAATCAGCCCCAGCATTTT. Translating it yields CASSKPGNQPQHF.